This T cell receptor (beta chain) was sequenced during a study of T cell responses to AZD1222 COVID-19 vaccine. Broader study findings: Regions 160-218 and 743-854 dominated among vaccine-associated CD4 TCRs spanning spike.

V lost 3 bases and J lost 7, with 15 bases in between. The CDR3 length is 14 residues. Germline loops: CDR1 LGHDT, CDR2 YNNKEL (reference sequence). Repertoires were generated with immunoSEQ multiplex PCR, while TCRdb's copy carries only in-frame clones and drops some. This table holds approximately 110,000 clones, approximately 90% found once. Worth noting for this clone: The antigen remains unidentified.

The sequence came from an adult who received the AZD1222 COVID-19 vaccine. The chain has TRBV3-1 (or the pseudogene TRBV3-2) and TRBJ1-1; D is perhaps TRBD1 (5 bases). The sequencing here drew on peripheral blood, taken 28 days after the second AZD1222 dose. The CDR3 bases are TGTGCCAGCAGCCATCTCAGGGATGCTATTGAAGCTTTCTTT. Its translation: CASSHLRDAIEAFF.